These 5 T cell receptor beta chains came from one sample sequenced in a study of blood T cell repertoires in COVID-19. TCRdb keeps only in-frame clones here, not all; method: immunoSEQ multiplex PCR. The table lists some 170,000 clones, roughly 87% of them singletons. The sequenced sample consisted of peripheral blood. The source is a woman in her 70s with acute or convalescent COVID-19.

The genes are TRBV4-3 and TRBJ1-4; 7 bases fit TRBD1. This CDR3 is 16 amino acids long. Per the germline V gene, CDR1 is LGHNA and CDR2 is YSLEER. V lost 2 bases and J lost 3; bases outside the gene matches: 6. This CDR3 reads CASSQIYRGANEKLFF. For the CDR3, the DNA is TGCGCCAGCAGCCAAATCTACAGGGGTGCTAATGAAAAACTGTTTTTT.

The chain carries TRBV7-9 and TRBJ2-1; 11 bases align to TRBD1. The germline V gene has CDR1 SEHNR and CDR2 FQNEAQ (reference sequence). CDR3 length equals 15 residues. The ends lost 3 bases at V and 9 bases at J; junction bases unmatched: 7. This CDR3 reads CASSFTAGTGGEQFF. Written as DNA, the CDR3 is TGTGCCAGCAGCTTTACGGCCGGGACAGGGGGTGAGCAGTTCTTC.

The chain's CDR3 is CASSKSLSAGDGWSDTQYF. The CDR3 DNA follows: TGTGCCAGCAGCAAATCGTTGTCGGCGGGAGACGGGTGGTCAGATACGCAGTATTTT. This chain joins TRBV21-1 and TRBJ2-3; the table's TRBD2 call for D was not verified on the DNA. TRBV21-1 counts as a pseudogene. The CDR3 sequence is 19 residues long.

The V call is TRBV2, the J call TRBJ2-1; D is possibly TRBD2 (5 bases). Germline CDR1 and CDR2: SNHLY and FYNNEI. Trimming took 2 bases from V and 10 from J, leaving 9 bases between them. CDR3 length: 12 residues. The DNA of the CDR3 is TGTGCCAGCAGTGAACCACGCGGGGAGCAGTTCTTC. Encoded protein: CASSEPRGEQFF.

The rearrangement uses TRBV2 and TRBJ1-1; 8 bases agree with TRBD1. V shed 7 bases, J shed 6 bases, and the junction held 10 bases outside the gene matches. This CDR3 has 14 residues. The germline gives CDR1 SNHLY, CDR2 FYNNEI. The CDR3 region has the DNA TGTGCCAGCACCCAGGGGGCGCTTATGGCTGAAGCTTTCTTT. Translated: CASTQGALMAEAFF.